The sequence of this T cell receptor (beta chain) was determined in a study of OX40 agonist ivuxolimab in advanced cancers. TCRdb's copy holds only in-frame clones and misses some; the assay was immunoSEQ multiplex PCR. This sample carries approximately 100,000 clones, 90% of them seen once, and the ten largest clones take under 0.4%. In this sample, this clone turned up many times. V was cut by 0 bases and J by 4 bases, with 10 bases left in between. The V gene's germline CDR1 is KGHSH and CDR2 LQKENI. The CDR3 length is 14 residues. The chain links TRBV18 to TRBJ2-7; weak D call: TRBD2 (5 bases). This specimen consisted of CD4+ or CD8+ T cells sorted from blood, obtained in a trial of the OX40 agonist ivuxolimab. The clonotype comes from an adult with an advanced solid tumor such as melanoma, head and neck, liver or kidney cancer. Here the CDR3 reads CASSPPAREYEQYF. The CDR3 DNA reads TGTGCCAGCTCACCACCGGCTAGGGAGTACGAGCAGTACTTC.